These 25 T cell receptor beta chains originate from one sample sequenced in a study of T cell repertoires in cytomegalovirus infection. Via MiXCR, TCRdb re-called the reads, giving one row per CDR3 protein. Here the sample spans just over 300,000 distinct CDR3 sequences, under 20% being singletons. Source material: PBMCs. Receptors originate from a human donor in good health (CMV status not recorded). Some clones in this sample may be carry-over from other donors' samples.

This clonotype showed up just a few times. The chain uses TRBV11-2 and TRBJ1-1; TRBD1 agrees at 8 bases. The CDR3 covers 17 residues. V lost 7 bases to trimming and J lost 1 base; unmatched junction nucleotides: 14. From germline, CDR1 is SGHAT and CDR2 FQNNGV. The CDR3 bases are TGTGCCAGCATCCCCGGGCAGGGGGCTTGGTGGAACACTGAAGCTTTCTTT. Translating gives CASIPGQGAWWNTEAFF.

This clonotype was detected a few times. The J gene is TRBJ1-4, the V gene TRBV12-3 or TRBV12-4, with a tentative D call TRBD1 (6 bases). V was clipped by 6 bases and J by 5 bases, with 13 bases between them. This CDR3 comprises 14 residues. CDR3 residues: CASSKDRGNEKLFF. Written as DNA, the CDR3 is TGTGCCAGCAGCAAGGACAGAGGGAATGAAAAACTGTTTTTT.

The chain links TRBV19 to TRBJ1-4; D is unresolved. The V and J ends lost 10 bases and 0 bases respectively, with 9 bases between them. Per germline, CDR1 LNHDA and CDR2 SQIVND (reference sequence). The CDR3 sequence is 13 residues long. CDR3 bases: TGTGCCACCCGATTTGCAACTAATGAAAAACTGTTTTTT. It codes for CATRFATNEKLFF.

This chain links TRBV28 with TRBJ1-5, with 7 bases matching TRBD1. The CDR3 consists of 14 residues. The J segment lost 6 bases and the V segment lost 10 bases, leaving 12 bases of the junction unmatched. Germline V CDR1 and CDR2: MDHEN, SYDVKM. The CDR3 spells CATSLGQIFQPQHF. In DNA form, the CDR3 reads TGTGCCACTAGCTTGGGACAGATCTTTCAGCCCCAGCATTTT.

This clonotype was detected only a few times. The chain combines TRBV12-3 or TRBV12-4 with TRBJ2-2, with 8 bases that match TRBD2. V dropped 3 bases and J dropped 8; count of bases not matched to a gene: 2. CDR3 length: 13 amino acids. The CDR3 DNA reads TGTGCCAGCAGTTTCAGCGGGGGAGGGGAGCTGTTTTTT. This encodes CASSFSGGGELFF.

J is TRBJ2-2 and V is TRBV5-1; D uncertain. Trimming cost V 0 bases and J 4 bases, with 10 bases left between them. There are 15 residues in the CDR3. In germline, CDR1 is SGHRS, CDR2 YFSETQ. CDR3 sequence: CASSLDSRTTGELFF. The CDR3 DNA reads as TGCGCCAGCAGCTTGGATTCGAGGACCACCGGGGAGCTGTTTTTT.

The sample holds a few counts of this clonotype. The chain links TRBV4-2 to TRBJ2-7; 8 positions agree with TRBD2. Germline V gene lookup returns CDR1 LGHNA and CDR2 YNFKEQ. Trimming cost V 0 bases and J 6 bases; bases outside gene matches: 10. The CDR3 is 16 residues long. As DNA, the CDR3 is TGTGCCAGCAGCCAAGATCGACGGGGGGGAAACCCCGAGCAGTACTTC. Amino acid sequence: CASSQDRRGGNPEQYF.

Details on this clonotype: The conserved phenylalanine or tryptophan is not found at the CDR3 terminus, so this likely reflects a read error. The chain employs TRBV4-1 and TRBJ1-1; 9 positions match TRBD1. The V segment lost 5 bases and the J segment 1 base; nucleotides outside the gene matches: 5. The V gene's germline CDR1 is MGHRA and CDR2 YSYEKL. The CDR3 has 15 residues. CDR3: CASSYGTGRNTEAFY. CDR3 sequence (DNA): TGCGCCAGCAGCTATGGGACAGGGAGGAACACTGAAGCTTTCTAT.

This clonotype was observed a few times. The chain joins TRBV7-9 to TRBJ2-5, with D hard to call. Germline V lookup: CDR1 SEHNR, CDR2 FQNEAQ (reference sequence). V lost 7 bases and J lost 3, with 6 bases in between. The CDR3 consists of 11 residues. CDR3 coding DNA: TGTGCCAGCAATGGGGAAGAGACCCAGTACTTC. Translation: CASNGEETQYF.

The rearrangement joins TRBV29-1 to TRBJ2-2; D gene ambiguous. CDR1 and CDR2 from the germline V gene are SQVTM and ANQGSEA. The CDR3 totals 12 residues. With 4 bases removed from V and 3 bases from J, the gap between germline ends came to 6 bases. For the CDR3, the DNA is TGCAGCGTTGTGGCGCACACCGGGGAGCTGTTTTTT. It is translated as CSVVAHTGELFF.

This clonotype was counted many times. This chain joins TRBV12-3 or TRBV12-4 and TRBJ1-6; D call uncertain. V dropped 2 bases and J dropped 7 bases, with 6 bases sitting between them. The CDR3 length is 13 residues. The CDR3 here is CASSLTENSPLHF. The CDR3 DNA reads as TGTGCCAGCAGTTTAACGGAGAATTCACCCCTCCACTTT.

The CDR3 loop is CASSSYAAGGSYNEQFF. The CDR3 nucleotides read TGTGCCAGCAGTTCCTACGCGGCGGGGGGGTCCTACAATGAGCAGTTCTTC. V and J are TRBV6-6 and TRBJ2-1; TRBD2 aligns across 9 bases. The length of the CDR3 is 17 residues. Trimming took 4 bases from V and 1 from J; bases not matched to a gene: 8. Germline V gives CDR1 MNHNY, CDR2 SVGAGI (reference sequence).

This chain uses TRBV4-2 with TRBJ2-6; unclear D gene. The CDR3 length is 16 residues. Looked up from germline, CDR1 is LGHNA and CDR2 is YNFKEQ. Deletions cut 5 bases from V and 0 bases from J, with 11 bases between. The CDR3 here is CASSGKPGSGANVLTF. In DNA, the CDR3 is TGTGCCAGCAGCGGTAAACCAGGCTCTGGGGCCAACGTCCTGACTTTC.

The chain joins TRBV5-6 to TRBJ2-1; 8 nucleotides line up with TRBD1. The CDR3 length is 13 residues. Unmatched junction bases numbered 5, after V lost 4 bases and J lost 8 bases. Germline CDR1 is SGHDT and CDR2 is YYEEEE. The CDR3 DNA follows: TGTGCCAGCAGCACCCCGGACAGGGATGAGCAGTTCTTC. This gives the protein CASSTPDRDEQFF.

This sequence joins TRBV7-9 and TRBJ1-6; a weak D match, TRBD1 (5 bases). Deletions cut 5 bases from V and 4 bases from J, with 15 bases between. This CDR3 region has 16 residues. CDR1 is SEHNR and CDR2 is FQNEAQ in the germline V gene (reference sequence). Written as DNA, the CDR3 is TGTGCCAGCAGCGAGACAGTTTCGGGGTATAATTCACCCCTCCACTTT. Translated, it gives CASSETVSGYNSPLHF.

The chain carries TRBV6-6 and TRBJ2-3, with 10 positions matching TRBD2. The germline CDR1 and CDR2 sequences are MNHNY and SVGAGI (reference sequence). V was pared by 6 bases and J by 2 bases, with 14 bases of the junction left unmatched. The CDR3 is made up of 18 amino acids. Here the CDR3 DNA reads TGTGCCAGCAGAGCCCTAGCGGGGGCCCCTAGGAACACAGATACGCAGTATTTT. Translated: CASRALAGAPRNTDTQYF.

This clonotype was picked up many times. V is TRBV7-2 and J is TRBJ1-4, with a possible D match to TRBD1 (5 bases). V lost 4 bases to trimming and J lost 8 bases, with 23 bases between them. CDR1 and CDR2 from the germline V gene are SGHTA and FQGNSA. The CDR3 is 17 amino acids. CDR3 sequence: CASSSPQTVVKGEKLFF. CDR3 DNA: TGTGCCAGCAGCTCGCCTCAGACAGTGGTGAAGGGAGAAAAACTGTTTTTT.

The rearrangement uses TRBV20-1 and TRBJ2-2; 7 bases are a match to TRBD2. The CDR3 length is 14 residues. Germline V gene sequence: CDR1 DFQATT, CDR2 SNEGSKA (reference sequence). V shed 2 bases, J shed 1 base, and the junction held 1 base outside the gene matches. The CDR3 bases are TGCAGTGCTAGACCGGGGGGGAACACCGGGGAGCTGTTTTTT. Its translation: CSARPGGNTGELFF.

This clonotype has only a few counts. The chain employs TRBV6-5 and TRBJ1-2; D is perhaps TRBD1 (6 bases). V dropped 6 bases and J dropped 3 bases, with 11 bases sitting between them. This CDR3 spans 13 amino acids. Looked up from germline, CDR1 is MNHEY and CDR2 is SVGAGI. The CDR3 sequence is CASRSGQHYGYTF. CDR3 nucleotides: TGTGCCAGCAGGTCAGGACAGCACTATGGCTACACCTTC.

The chain combines TRBV20-1 with TRBJ1-2, with 7 bases fitting TRBD1. The germline gives CDR1 DFQATT, CDR2 SNEGSKA (reference sequence). There are 12 residues in the CDR3. V gave up 3 bases and J gave up 4 bases; unmatched junction bases: 2. The CDR3 sequence: CSASDRVYGYTF. The CDR3 coding sequence is TGCAGTGCTAGTGACAGGGTCTATGGCTACACCTTC.

This clonotype has at least ten counts. One end of the junction fails to match germline, which may point to a read error. This sequence joins TRBV20-1 and TRBJ1-1; maybe TRBD1 (5 bases). Germline CDR1 is DFQATT and CDR2 is SNEGSKA (reference sequence). The CDR3 has 13 residues. CDR3 nucleotides: TGCAGTGCCAGAGGGACGGTGAACACTGAAGCTTTCTTT. Its protein product is CSARGTVNTEAFF.

The V gene is TRBV5-1, the J gene TRBJ1-1; D not certain. V was trimmed by 4 bases and J by 3 bases, leaving 10 bases between them. The CDR3 runs 13 residues. Germline V gene data show CDR1 as SGHRS and CDR2 as YFSETQ. CDR3 amino acids: CASSPRGDTEAFF. CDR3 bases: TGCGCCAGCAGCCCCCGTGGGGACACTGAAGCTTTCTTT.

V and J are TRBV12-3 or TRBV12-4 and TRBJ2-1; a possible D gene is TRBD1 (6 bases). The germline V and J ends were trimmed by 2 bases and 8 bases, with 13 bases remaining between them. The CDR3 contains 14 residues. The DNA of the CDR3 is TGTGCCAGCAGTTTACAGGGGACATTCGATGAGCAGTTCTTC. Protein sequence: CASSLQGTFDEQFF.

In its sample, this clonotype was seen a few times. The V call is TRBV27, the J call TRBJ2-1; D might be TRBD1 (5 bases). Germline lookup yields CDR1 MNHEY and CDR2 SMNVEV (reference sequence). The V gene lost 4 bases and the J gene lost 2 bases, with 12 bases spanning the gap. CDR3 length: 15 amino acids. The DNA of the CDR3 is TGTGCCAGCAGTTCAGGGTCTTCGACCTACAATGAGCAGTTCTTC. This translates into CASSSGSSTYNEQFF.

The chain uses TRBV27 and TRBJ1-3, with D hard to call. This CDR3 spans 14 amino acids. From germline, CDR1 is MNHEY and CDR2 SMNVEV (reference sequence). Trimming removed 4 bases at V and 0 bases at J, with 7 bases between. The CDR3, as DNA: TGTGCCAGCAGTTCCGTAAACTCTGGAAACACCATATATTTT. Translating gives CASSSVNSGNTIYF.